These 2 T cell receptor beta chains were sequenced from one sample in a study of a mutant IDH1 vaccine in newly diagnosed glioma. Their target antigens are unknown. The time point denotes: week 47, end of study. It was 300 ug of mutant IDH1 20-mer peptide that made up each vaccine dose, given with topical imiquimod. TCRdb's copy holds only in-frame clones and misses some; the assay was immunoSEQ multiplex PCR. Of roughly 34,000 clones in the sample, approximately 90% were seen once. Material: PBMCs, obtained from a glioma patient whose treatment included an IDH1 peptide vaccine. The source is a woman in her thirties or forties with glioma.

The chain carries TRBV5-1 and TRBJ2-2; D is unresolved. This CDR3 is built from 14 residues. Trimming removed 1 base from V and 3 bases from J, with 7 bases in between. Germline lookup yields CDR1 SGHRS and CDR2 YFSETQ. CDR3 bases: TGCGCCAGCAGCTTGTGGTCCTACACCGGGGAGCTGTTTTTT. This codes for CASSLWSYTGELFF.

The gene calls are TRBV25-1 and TRBJ1-1; D may be TRBD1 (5 bases). The CDR3 is 13 amino acids. The germline CDR1 and CDR2 sequences are MGHDK and SYGVNS. V was cut by 2 bases and J by 6 bases, with 10 bases left in between. CDR3 amino acids: CASSEQGRAEAFF. The CDR3 region has the DNA TGTGCCAGCAGTGAACAGGGACGGGCTGAAGCTTTCTTT.